Sequencing of this T cell receptor beta chain was carried out in a study of cytomegalovirus exposure and HLA in healthy donors. A note on this clone: Its antigen remains unidentified. Different DNA sequences within this sample yield the same CDR3.

This PCR relied on a set of 60 Vbeta primers and 13 Jbeta primers. Produced via immunoSEQ multiplex PCR; TCRdb's table is partial and in-frame only. The sample lists 100,000 to 150,000 clones, around 79% occurring once. The CDR3 is 13 amino acids. V shed 3 bases and J 5 bases; nucleotides not matched to a gene: 0. Germline V gene data show CDR1 as KGHSH and CDR2 as LQKENI. Study results and limitations: Sequencing depth across donors, presence/absence analyses assumed, was roughly uniform.

Sequencing used PBMCs. The chain couples TRBV18 to TRBJ1-4; 7 nucleotides match TRBD1. The sequence came from a young woman in good health and CMV-seronegative. In nucleotides, the CDR3 is TGTGCCAGCTCACCGGGACAGAATGAAAAACTGTTTTTT. Amino acids: CASSPGQNEKLFF.